The subject of this entry is one T cell receptor beta chain. This CDR3 is 14 amino acids long. Trimming took off 0 bases at V and 0 bases at J, with 4 bases between the two ends. Germline V lookup: CDR1 MRHNA, CDR2 SNTAGT. Using immunoSEQ multiplex PCR, the repertoire was profiled, and TCRdb retains in-frame clones only, with some absent. Found here are roughly 30,000 clones, about 91% of them singletons; the top ten hold 10%. This sample stems from a study of T cell changes during pregnancy in multiple sclerosis. Sample: CD8+ T cells from peripheral blood mononuclear cells, taken in the second trimester of pregnancy. This clonotype was obtained from a female donor with multiple sclerosis, enrolled in a pregnancy study. The genes are TRBV6-4 and TRBJ2-3; D not resolved. The CDR3 region has the DNA TGTGCCAGCAGTGACTCTGGCAGCACAGATACGCAGTATTTT. As protein: CASSDSGSTDTQYF.